This is a list of T cell receptor beta chains from one sample in a study of vaccination and CD4 T cells after COVID-19. No antigen is known for these receptors. MiXCR, run by TCRdb on the PCR reads, gives a single entry per CDR3 protein. This table has around 20,000 distinct CDR3 sequences, more than 40% appearing once. Sequenced here: CD4+ T cells from blood, cultured in vitro, sampled before SARS-CoV-2 vaccination. The origin of the receptors is a human donor who had recovered from COVID-19. Each CDR3 is given with its conserved first and last residue. The D gene is left open where the match is weak. Some rows have no size entry. The others give once, few or many, or a class for an expanded clone.

j_call clone_size v_call d_call cdr3_aa cdr3_nt
TRBJ2-3 . TRBV29-1 . CSVRRLTTTDTQYF TGCAGCGTTCGTCGACTGACTACCACAGATACGCAGTATTTT
TRBJ2-1 . TRBV7-3 TRBD1 CASSLVGGQGGSGLQFF TGTGCCAGCAGCTTAGTAGGGGGACAGGGAGGATCGGGGTTGCAGTTCTTC
TRBJ2-7 few TRBV7-2 . CASSLIRANPYEQYF TGTGCCAGCAGCTTAATCAGGGCCAATCCCTACGAGCAGTACTTC
TRBJ2-2 once TRBV20-1 TRBD1 CSAPLRDRGIGELFF TGCAGTGCCCCCCTCAGGGACAGGGGCATCGGGGAGCTGTTTTTT
TRBJ2-7 . TRBV10-1 . CASLGGEEDEQYF TGCGCCAGCCTCGGGGGAGAAGAGGACGAGCAGTACTTC
TRBJ1-2 . TRBV19 TRBD1 CASRRDRGDYGYTF TGTGCCAGTAGACGGGACAGGGGAGACTATGGCTACACCTTC
TRBJ2-7 once TRBV7-9 . CASSSGAGDSYEQYF TGTGCCAGCAGCTCGGGGGCAGGGGACTCCTACGAGCAGTACTTC
TRBJ2-7 . TRBV20-1 TRBD2 CSAPDPGGAPYEQYF TGCAGTGCCCCCGATCCCGGGGGGGCCCCCTACGAGCAGTACTTC
TRBJ2-1 few TRBV20-1 TRBD2 CRTRKRTSSYNEQFF TGCAGGACCCGGAAGCGGACTAGCTCCTACAATGAGCAGTTCTTC
TRBJ1-6 . TRBV28 . CASTRGQGRIDSPLHF TGTGCCAGCACAAGAGGGCAGGGGAGGATTGATTCACCCCTCCACTTT
TRBJ1-1 few TRBV27 . CASSSHGMNTEAFF TGTGCCAGCAGTTCGCACGGGATGAACACTGAAGCTTTCTTT
TRBJ1-5 . TRBV28 TRBD1 CASQGDQPQHF TGTGCTAGTCAGGGGGATCAGCCCCAGCATTTT
TRBJ2-1 . TRBV2 . CASSPPGVQFF TGTGCCAGCAGCCCCCCGGGAGTGCAGTTCTTC
TRBJ1-5 . TRBV19 . CASSREDGGNQPQHF TGTGCCAGTAGCCGAGAGGACGGGGGCAATCAGCCCCAGCATTTT
TRBJ1-2 . TRBV7-2 . CASSSGTQGGYTF TGTGCCAGCAGCTCCGGGACCCAAGGGGGCTACACCTTC
TRBJ2-7 . TRBV20-1 TRBD2 CSASLAGGPGEQYF TGCAGTGCTAGCCTAGCGGGAGGGCCGGGCGAGCAGTACTTC
TRBJ1-6 few TRBV20-1 . CSAREVGNGNSPLHF TGCAGTGCTAGAGAGGTAGGGAACGGTAATTCACCCCTCCACTTT
TRBJ2-7 . TRBV18 . CASSPGAVREQYF TGTGCCAGCTCACCCGGTGCGGTGCGCGAGCAGTACTTC
TRBJ2-2 . TRBV20-1 . CSVSPTGTGELFF TGCAGTGTTAGCCCTACAGGTACCGGGGAGCTGTTTTTT
TRBJ2-2 . TRBV5-1 . CASSLTGLGPGELFF TGCGCCAGCAGCTTGACGGGGCTCGGTCCCGGGGAGCTGTTTTTT
TRBJ2-1 . TRBV20-1 TRBD1 CSAPGTGGIHEQFF TGCAGTGCTCCCGGGACAGGGGGTATACATGAGCAGTTCTTC
TRBJ1-2 . TRBV2 TRBD1 CASSADRSGGYTF TGTGCCAGCAGTGCGGACAGGTCAGGAGGCTACACCTTC
TRBJ1-6 few TRBV20-1 . CSARALYNSPLHF TGCAGTGCTAGGGCCCTCTATAATTCACCCCTCCACTTT
TRBJ1-1 once TRBV11-3 . CASSLGRGSTEAFF TGTGCCAGCAGCTTGGGCAGGGGATCTACTGAAGCTTTCTTT
TRBJ1-2 . TRBV7-9 . CASSPIQFTYGYTF TGTGCCAGCAGTCCAATACAGTTCACCTATGGCTACACCTTC
TRBJ2-7 few TRBV18 TRBD1 CASSLGQAGDEQYF TGTGCCAGCTCCTTAGGACAGGCAGGGGACGAGCAGTACTTC
TRBJ2-3 . TRBV7-2 TRBD2 CASSSPGGGGTDTQYF TGTGCCAGCAGCTCCCCGGGCGGGGGGGGCACAGATACGCAGTATTTT
TRBJ2-2 few TRBV24-1 . CATSDLRSNTGELFF TGTGCCACCAGTGATTTGAGGTCGAACACCGGGGAGCTGTTTTTT
TRBJ2-3 . TRBV6-1 . CAIAQGRLDTDTQYF TGTGCCATCGCCCAGGGTCGCCTAGACACAGATACGCAGTATTTT
TRBJ1-5 . TRBV6-2/TRBV6-3 TRBD1 CASSLQGMQPQHF TGTGCCAGCAGCCTACAGGGGATGCAGCCCCAGCATTTT
TRBJ2-7 . TRBV21-1 . CASSKAPERREGEQYF TGTGCCAGCAGCAAAGCGCCGGAACGGCGGGAGGGCGAGCAGTACTTC
TRBJ2-1 . TRBV24-1 . CATSDDPGVNEQFF TGTGCCACCAGTGATGACCCCGGGGTCAATGAGCAGTTCTTC
TRBJ2-7 few TRBV19 TRBD1 CASSKDRAYEQYF TGTGCCAGTAGCAAGGACAGGGCCTACGAGCAGTACTTC
TRBJ1-6 few TRBV6-1 . CASTETVRSYNSPLHF TGTGCCAGCACCGAAACGGTTAGGTCCTATAATTCACCCCTCCACTTT
TRBJ1-3 . TRBV20-1 . CSAQPSGNTIYF TGCAGTGCGCAACCCTCTGGAAACACCATATATTTT
TRBJ2-6 once TRBV27 . CASSSISGANVLTF TGTGCCAGCAGTTCCATCTCTGGGGCCAACGTCCTGACTTTC
TRBJ2-7 few TRBV11-3 TRBD1 CASSLGSGQDEQYF TGTGCCAGCAGCTTAGGGTCCGGACAGGACGAGCAGTACTTC
TRBJ2-2 . TRBV20-1 . CSASPGGRGGELFF TGCAGTGCTAGCCCCGGGGGTAGGGGCGGGGAGCTGTTTTTT
TRBJ2-5 . TRBV20-1 . CSAQGQWRQETQYF TGCAGTGCTCAAGGACAATGGAGGCAAGAGACCCAGTACTTC
TRBJ2-2 few TRBV7-2 . CASSLARAGELFF TGTGCCAGCAGCTTAGCGAGGGCCGGGGAGCTGTTTTTT
TRBJ1-6 . TRBV28 TRBD1 CATLGGAGGYSPLHF TGTGCCACCCTGGGGGGGGCAGGGGGGTATTCACCCCTCCACTTT
TRBJ1-4 . TRBV20-1 TRBD1 CSAREDRDRFNEKLFF TGCAGTGCTAGAGAAGACCGGGACAGGTTTAATGAAAAACTGTTTTTT
TRBJ2-1 . TRBV7-8 TRBD2 CASSPTGTKDGEQFF TGTGCCAGCAGCCCTACCGGGACTAAAGACGGTGAGCAGTTCTTC
TRBJ1-5 . TRBV6-1 TRBD1 CASSATPGQGHF TGTGCCAGCAGTGCTACACCGGGACAGGGGCATTTT